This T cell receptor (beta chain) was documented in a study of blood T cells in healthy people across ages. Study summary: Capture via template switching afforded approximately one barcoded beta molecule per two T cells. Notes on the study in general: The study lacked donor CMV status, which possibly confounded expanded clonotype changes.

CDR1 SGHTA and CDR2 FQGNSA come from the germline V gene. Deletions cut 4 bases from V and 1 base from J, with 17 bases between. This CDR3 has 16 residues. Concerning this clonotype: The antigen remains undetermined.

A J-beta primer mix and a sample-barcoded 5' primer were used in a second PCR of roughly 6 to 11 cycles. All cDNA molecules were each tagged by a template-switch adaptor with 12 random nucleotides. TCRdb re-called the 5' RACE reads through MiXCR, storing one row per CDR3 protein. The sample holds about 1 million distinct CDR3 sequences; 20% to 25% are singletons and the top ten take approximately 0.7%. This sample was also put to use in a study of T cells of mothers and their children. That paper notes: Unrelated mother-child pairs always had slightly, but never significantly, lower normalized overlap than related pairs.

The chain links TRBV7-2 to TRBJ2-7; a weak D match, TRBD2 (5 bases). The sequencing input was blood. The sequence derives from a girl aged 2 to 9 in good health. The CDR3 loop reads CASSSTSGWTSYEQYF. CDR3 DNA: TGTGCCAGCAGCTCCACCTCGGGGTGGACGTCCTACGAGCAGTACTTC.